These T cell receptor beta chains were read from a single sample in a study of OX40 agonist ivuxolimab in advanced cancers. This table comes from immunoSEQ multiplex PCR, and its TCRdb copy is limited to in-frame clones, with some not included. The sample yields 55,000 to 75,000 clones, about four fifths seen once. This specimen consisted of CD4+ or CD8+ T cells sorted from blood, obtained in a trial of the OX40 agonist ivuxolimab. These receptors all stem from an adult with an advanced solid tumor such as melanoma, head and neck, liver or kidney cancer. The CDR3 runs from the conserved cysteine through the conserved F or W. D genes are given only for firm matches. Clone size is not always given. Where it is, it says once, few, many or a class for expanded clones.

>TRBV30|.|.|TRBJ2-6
CAWSVRGANVLTF
TGTGCCTGGAGTGTACGAGGGGCCAACGTCCTGACTTTC
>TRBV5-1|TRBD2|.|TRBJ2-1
CASSNSGGSYNEQFF
TGCGCCAGCAGCAATAGCGGGGGCTCCTACAATGAGCAGTTCTTC
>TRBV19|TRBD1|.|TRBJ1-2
CASSTSDRERARAF
TGTGCCAGTAGTACCTCCGACAGGGAAAGGGCAAGGGCCTTC
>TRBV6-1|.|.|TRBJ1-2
CASTLTLGFNYGYTF
TGTGCCAGCACCCTTACGCTCGGGTTTAACTATGGCTACACCTTC
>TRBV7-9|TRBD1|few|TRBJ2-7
CASSLGLQRTGDEQYF
TGTGCCAGCAGCTTAGGCCTACAGCGGACAGGGGACGAGCAGTACTTC
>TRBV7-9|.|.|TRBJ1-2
CASSSERGGSKNYGYTF
TGTGCCAGCAGCTCGGAGAGGGGTGGCAGCAAAAACTATGGCTACACCTTC
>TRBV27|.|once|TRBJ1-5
CASSFEGRGQPQHF
TGTGCCAGCAGTTTCGAGGGTAGGGGTCAGCCCCAGCATTTT
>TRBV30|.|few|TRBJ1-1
CAWSPQNTEAFF
TGTGCCTGGAGCCCACAGAACACTGAAGCTTTCTTT
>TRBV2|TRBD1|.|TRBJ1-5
CASRGTGYQPQHF
TGTGCCAGCAGGGGGACAGGGTATCAGCCCCAGCATTTT
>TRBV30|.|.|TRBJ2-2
CAWSLGHNTGELFF
TGTGCCTGGAGCCTAGGTCATAACACCGGGGAGCTGTTTTTT
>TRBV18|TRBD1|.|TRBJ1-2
CASSLSGTDSFYGYTF
TGTGCCAGCTCACTCTCCGGGACAGATTCATTTTATGGCTACACCTTC